The 9 T cell receptor beta chains below were found in one sample sequenced in a study of regulatory T cells in long-lasting Graves disease. Regarding time point: persistent/refractory GD, antithyroid drugs over 5 years with positive TRAb. PBMC RNA was the source of the TCR library. Arm-PCR of CDR3 regions and iRepertoire HTBI primers were used to build TCR beta libraries. A single record per CDR3 protein comes from TCRdb applying MiXCR to the multiplex PCR reads. The table lists a few hundred thousand distinct CDR3 sequences, around 22% of them singletons. The material sequenced was peripheral blood mononuclear cells (PBMCs), taken when the disease was refractory, from a patient treated with antithyroid drugs. Receptors were obtained from a female donor with Graves disease.

The chain couples TRBV24-1 to TRBJ2-2, with 9 nucleotides matching TRBD1. Losses at the gene ends were 5 bases for V and 4 bases for J; bases not matched to a gene: 4. The CDR3 has 15 amino acids. CDR1 and CDR2 (germline): KGHDR, SFDVKD. The CDR3 region has the DNA TGTGCCACCAGTGCAGGGACAGGGATCACCGGGGAGCTGTTTTTT. This encodes CATSAGTGITGELFF.

This clonotype was counted only a few times. The chain's CDR3 is CASSPYQGGTEAFF. In DNA, the CDR3 is TGTGCCAGCTCACCGTATCAGGGCGGCACTGAAGCTTTCTTT. The chain has TRBV18 and TRBJ1-1, with a tentative D call TRBD1 (5 bases). The V gene lost 3 bases and the J gene lost 4 bases, with 12 bases spanning the gap. The CDR3 runs to 14 residues. Germline-derived CDR1 and CDR2 are KGHSH and LQKENI.

A few counts support this clonotype. The V and J genes are TRBV7-9 and TRBJ2-7; D might be TRBD1 or TRBD2, each matching 6 bases. The CDR3 length is 15 residues. V lost 6 bases, J lost 4 bases, and 19 bases lay in between. Germline V gives CDR1 SEHNR, CDR2 FQNEAQ (reference sequence). CDR3: CASRPAGQGTYEQYF. DNA for the CDR3: TGTGCCAGCAGACCGGCGGGGCAGGGGACGTACGAGCAGTACTTC.

The chain recombines TRBV15 with TRBJ2-1, with D perhaps being TRBD1 or TRBD2 (5 bases each). In germline, CDR1 is LNHNV, CDR2 YYDKDF (reference sequence). V shed 0 bases and J shed 10 bases, with 19 bases lying between them. This CDR3 has 16 amino acids. This chain's CDR3 is CATSRDRSSGPAEQFF. In DNA, the CDR3 is TGTGCCACCAGCAGAGATCGGTCCTCGGGACCGGCCGAGCAGTTCTTC.

The chain employs TRBV19 and TRBJ1-2; tentatively, D is TRBD1 (5 bases). CDR1 and CDR2 from the germline V gene are LNHDA and SQIVND (reference sequence). V was trimmed by 8 bases and J by 5 bases, leaving 21 bases between them. The CDR3 consists of 15 residues. As DNA, the CDR3 is TGTGCCAGTCGCGCTGACAGAGCTGGAACGTATGGCTACACCTTC. Translation: CASRADRAGTYGYTF.

This clonotype occurred a few times. J is TRBJ1-1 and V is TRBV5-1, with 8 bases aligning to TRBD1. This CDR3 has 18 amino acids. J was trimmed by 5 bases and V by 3 bases; bases with no gene match: 18. The germline V gene encodes CDR1 SGHRS and CDR2 YFSETQ. CDR3 in DNA: TGCGCCAGCAGCTCCGTAGCCCCCTCTCGGACAGGGCAGACTGAAGCTTTCTTT. Protein: CASSSVAPSRTGQTEAFF.

This clonotype was seen a handful of times. V usage is TRBV7-9 and J usage is TRBJ2-5; no definite D call. V gave up 3 bases and J gave up 5 bases, with 10 bases separating them. The CDR3 length is 13 residues. Germline V gene lookup returns CDR1 SEHNR and CDR2 FQNEAQ (reference sequence). The CDR3 region is CASSFPQRETQYF. In DNA, the CDR3 is TGTGCCAGCAGCTTTCCCCAACGGGAGACCCAGTACTTC.

This clonotype was detected ten times or more. The V call is TRBV7-3, the J call TRBJ2-1; 13 bases match TRBD2. After removal of 5 bases from V and 7 bases from J, the junction contained 2 bases not matched to a gene. Germline assignment: CDR1 SGHTA and CDR2 FQGTGA. This CDR3 is built from 14 residues. CDR3 in amino acids: CASSILAGGNEQFF. The CDR3, as DNA: TGTGCCAGCAGCATACTAGCGGGAGGGAATGAGCAGTTCTTC.

The chain employs TRBV19 and TRBJ1-5; TRBD1 matches 9 bases. V was clipped by 4 bases and J by 0 bases; unmatched bases: 1. Germline V gene sequence: CDR1 LNHDA, CDR2 SQIVND (reference sequence). The CDR3 consists of 15 residues. The CDR3 region has the DNA TGTGCCAGTAGTAGGGACAGGGTTAGCAATCAGCCCCAGCATTTT. It yields the protein CASSRDRVSNQPQHF.